This T cell receptor (beta chain) was profiled in a study of cytomegalovirus exposure and HLA in healthy donors. Study results and caveats: Reported results showed that the classifier diagnosed cytomegalovirus status with high specificity and sensitivity. Most observed TCR sequences were rare, whereas some public TCRs were detected in many donors. In the 130 or so validation repertoires, about 94% of cluster scores exceeded 0, per a later analysis.

As concerns this clone: Its antigen is unknown.

Clones were sequenced by immunoSEQ multiplex PCR, and TCRdb holds only the in-frame ones, with some missing. The table shows roughly 280,000 clones, with 65% to 90% occurring only once. The donors were members of the validation cohort comprising over 90 subjects, separate from the roughly 730-subject first cohort. There are 15 residues in the CDR3. The germline V gene encodes CDR1 MGHDK and CDR2 SYGVNS. Trimming took 6 bases from V and 3 from J; bases not matched to a gene: 9. The specimen sequenced was PBMCs. This clonotype originated in a young woman in good health and CMV-seronegative. The chain couples TRBV25-1 to TRBJ2-7; 9 bases agree with TRBD1. The CDR3 loop is CASSDPGQGIYEQYF. In DNA form, the CDR3 reads TGTGCCAGCAGCGATCCGGGACAGGGTATCTACGAGCAGTACTTC.